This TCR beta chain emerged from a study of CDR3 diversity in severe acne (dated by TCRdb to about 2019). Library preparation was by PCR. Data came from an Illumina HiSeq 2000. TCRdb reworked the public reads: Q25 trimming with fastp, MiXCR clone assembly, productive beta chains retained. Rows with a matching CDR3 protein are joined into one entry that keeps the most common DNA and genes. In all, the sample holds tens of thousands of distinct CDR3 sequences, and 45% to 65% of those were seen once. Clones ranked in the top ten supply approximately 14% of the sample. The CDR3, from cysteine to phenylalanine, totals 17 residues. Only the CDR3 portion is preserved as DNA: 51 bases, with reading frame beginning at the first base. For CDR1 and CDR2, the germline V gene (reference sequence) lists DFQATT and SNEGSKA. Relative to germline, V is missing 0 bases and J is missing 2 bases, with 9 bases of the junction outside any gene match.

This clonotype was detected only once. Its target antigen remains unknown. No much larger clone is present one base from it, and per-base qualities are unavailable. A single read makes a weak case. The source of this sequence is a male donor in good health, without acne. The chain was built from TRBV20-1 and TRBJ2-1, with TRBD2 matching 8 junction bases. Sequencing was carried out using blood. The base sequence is TGCAGTGCTAGAGATATGCGGGGGGTTTACGCCTACAATGAGCAGTTCTTC. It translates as CSARDMRGVYAYNEQFF.